This TCR beta chain was captured by sequencing in a study of glioma-infiltrating T cells. The iRepertoire nested amplicon-rescue multiplex PCR amplified TCR alpha and beta CDR3s from RNA. Using its own MiXCR run on the multiplex PCR reads, TCRdb lists one record per CDR3 protein. Of approximately 190,000 distinct CDR3 sequences detected, 30% to 40% appear once; the ten largest clones hold 20% to 25%. The CDR3 sequence is 16 residues long. CDR1 DFQATT and CDR2 SNEGSKA come from the germline V gene (reference sequence). V was trimmed by 0 bases and J by 4 bases, leaving 19 bases between them. Input material: glioma tissue, nonneoplastic brain tissue, or PBMCs (not recorded which). The clonotype originates from a human donor with low-grade glioma or glioblastoma, undergoing nonglioma brain surgery, or in good health (not recorded which). This sequence joins TRBV20-1 and TRBJ2-7; TRBD2 is a possible D gene (6 bases). The CDR3 protein is CSARDGTPSGFYEQYF. In nucleotides, the CDR3 is TGCAGTGCTAGAGATGGGACTCCGTCCGGGTTTTACGAGCAGTACTTC.